The clone carrying this T cell receptor (beta chain) is a singleton in its sample. Sequencing used immunoSEQ multiplex PCR; TCRdb keeps in-frame clones, though not all of them. The sample has 150,000 to 200,000 clones; approximately 80% are singletons. Trimming at V came to 4 bases and at J to 4 bases, leaving 4 bases not matched to a gene. Germline V CDR1 and CDR2: SGHDN, FVKESK. There are 15 residues in the CDR3. The sample originates from a study of blood T cell repertoires in COVID-19. The chain uses TRBV14 and TRBJ1-6, with 7 bases matching TRBD1. The sequence came from a woman aged 40 to 50 with COVID-19, enrolled during active disease. Input material: peripheral blood. This chain's CDR3 is CASSPRQGYNSPLHF. The CDR3 DNA reads as TGTGCCAGCAGCCCCCGACAGGGTTATAATTCACCCCTCCACTTT.